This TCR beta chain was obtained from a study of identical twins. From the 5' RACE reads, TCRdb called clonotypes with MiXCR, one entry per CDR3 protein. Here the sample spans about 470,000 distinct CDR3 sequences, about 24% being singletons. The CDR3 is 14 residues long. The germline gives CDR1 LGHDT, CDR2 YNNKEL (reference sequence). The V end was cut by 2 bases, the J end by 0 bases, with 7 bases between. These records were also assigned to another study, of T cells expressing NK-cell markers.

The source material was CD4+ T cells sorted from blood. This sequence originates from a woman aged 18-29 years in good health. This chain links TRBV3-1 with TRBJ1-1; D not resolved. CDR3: CASSQRRMNTEAFF. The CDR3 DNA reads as TGTGCCAGCAGCCAAAGGCGGATGAACACTGAAGCTTTCTTT. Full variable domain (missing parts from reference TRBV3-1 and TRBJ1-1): DTAVSQTPKYLVTQMGNDKSIKCEQNLGHDTMYWYKQDSKKFLKIMFSYNNKELIINETVPNRFSPKSPDKAHLNLHINSLELGDSAVYFCASSQRRMNTEAFFGQGTRLTVV.